A selection of T cell receptor beta chains follows, all from one sample in a study of T cell changes during pregnancy in multiple sclerosis. The assay was immunoSEQ multiplex PCR, and TCRdb's table has in-frame clones only and misses some. Of some 67,000 clones listed, 92% are singletons. Here the sequenced sample was peripheral blood, taken after pregnancy. The source of these receptors is a female donor with multiple sclerosis, enrolled in a pregnancy study. Each CDR3 is given with its conserved first and last residue. D genes are given only for firm matches. The size of a clone is reported for some rows only, either as once, few or many, or as a class for expanded clones.

d_gene	v_gene	abundance	j_gene	CDR3nt	CDR3aa
-	TRBV10-3	-	TRBJ1-2	TGTGCCATCAGTGAGGGTCAGGGCGGCTACACCTTC	CAISEGQGGYTF
-	TRBV7-3	-	TRBJ1-2	TGTGCCAGCAGGCTCCAAGGTGGCGGGTTTTCCTATGGCTACACCTTC	CASRLQGGGFSYGYTF
-	TRBV6-7	-	TRBJ2-7	TGTGCCAGCAGTTCTCCGGACCTAACTAGTGGCTACGAGCAGTACTTC	CASSSPDLTSGYEQYF
-	TRBV5-1	-	TRBJ2-2	TGCGCCAGCAGCACGACTGGGGGCAACGGGGAGCTGTTTTTT	CASSTTGGNGELFF
TRBD2	TRBV28	-	TRBJ2-5	TGTGCCAGCAGTCAGAACGACGGGACTAGCGGGAGAGGGCAAGAGACCCAGTACTTC	CASSQNDGTSGRGQETQYF
-	TRBV5-1	-	TRBJ1-4	TGCGCCAGCAGCCCCGGGACACCCTCTAATGAAAAACTGTTTTTT	CASSPGTPSNEKLFF
TRBD2	TRBV7-2	-	TRBJ2-3	TGTGCCAGCGGGACTAGCGGGAACTCAGATACGCAGTATTTT	CASGTSGNSDTQYF
-	TRBV4-1	-	TRBJ2-3	TGCGCCAGCAGCCAAGATAGGGTAGGGGTGAGCACAGATACGCAGTATTTT	CASSQDRVGVSTDTQYF
TRBD1	TRBV9	few	TRBJ2-3	TGTGCCAGCAGCCGAGGGACAGGGAGGGGAGATACGCAGTATTTT	CASSRGTGRGDTQYF
-	TRBV29-1	-	TRBJ2-2	TGCAGCGTTGTAAACACCGGGGAGCTGTTTTTT	CSVVNTGELFF
-	TRBV9	once	TRBJ1-4	TGTGCCAGCAGCGAGCCAACACGGGACAAAGGGGAAAAACTGTTTTTT	CASSEPTRDKGEKLFF
TRBD1	TRBV29-1	-	TRBJ1-1	TGCAGCACCGACAGGGTCACTGAAGCTTTCTTT	CSTDRVTEAFF
-	TRBV25-1	few	TRBJ1-1	TGTGCCAGCAAAAGGTCGCAGGGCAACACTGAAGCTTTCTTT	CASKRSQGNTEAFF
-	TRBV5-1	-	TRBJ1-1	TGCGCCAGCAGGCGTCGGGAGGGCCAAAACACTGAAGCTTTCTTT	CASRRREGQNTEAFF
TRBD1	TRBV9	-	TRBJ2-5	TGTGCCAGCAGCAGGGGACAGGTGGAAGAGACCCAGTACTTC	CASSRGQVEETQYF
TRBD1	TRBV7-9	once	TRBJ2-4	TGTGCCAGCAGCACCCCCCGTGGACAGGGATGGAACATTCAGTACTTC	CASSTPRGQGWNIQYF
TRBD2	TRBV25-1	-	TRBJ2-1	TGTGCCAGCAGTGAACGTTCCGGGACTAGCGGGAGGAATGAGCAGTTCTTC	CASSERSGTSGRNEQFF
-	TRBV5-1	medium-sized	TRBJ2-7	TGCGCCAGCAGCTTGGGCGGGTTTGGCCCCTACGAGCAGTACTTC	CASSLGGFGPYEQYF
TRBD1	TRBV25-1	-	TRBJ1-1	TGTGCCAGCAGTGAATCCCAGGGGGTGACAGGAAAAACTGAAGCTTTCTTT	CASSESQGVTGKTEAFF
TRBD1	TRBV7-9	-	TRBJ1-5	TGTGCCAGCAGCTCTCAGGGGGAAAATCAGCCCCAGCATTTT	CASSSQGENQPQHF
TRBD2	TRBV13	-	TRBJ2-5	TGTGCCAGCAGCTCAGGGAGGGGTGGGATACTAGCGGGGCACCAAGAGACCCAGTACTTC	CASSSGRGGILAGHQETQYF
-	TRBV7-2	once	TRBJ1-4	TGTGCCAGCAGCCGAGAGGGTGAAAAACTGTTTTTT	CASSREGEKLFF
TRBD2	TRBV5-6	-	TRBJ2-4	TGTGCCAGCAGCTTACTAGCGGGCGGCCCTCTAGCCAAAAACATTCAGTACTTC	CASSLLAGGPLAKNIQYF
-	TRBV5-6	-	TRBJ1-1	TGTGCCAGCAGCCAGGTGGGGGCGAACACTGAAGCTTTCTTT	CASSQVGANTEAFF
-	TRBV5-4	-	TRBJ2-2	TGTGCCAGCAGCTTGGGTCAGGGCTCCGATACCGGGGAGCTGTTTTTT	CASSLGQGSDTGELFF
-	TRBV7-2	once	TRBJ2-2	TGTGCCAGCAGCTTCCTAGCCTACACCGGGGAGCTGTTTTTT	CASSFLAYTGELFF
-	TRBV7-9	-	TRBJ2-5	TGTGCCAGCAGCTTCCGGGACCAAGAGACCCAGTACTTC	CASSFRDQETQYF
-	TRBV19	-	TRBJ1-1	TGTGCCAGTACCCCCGGTGGTGTAGACACTGAAGCTTTCTTT	CASTPGGVDTEAFF
-	TRBV11-2	-	TRBJ2-7	TGTGCCAGCAGCTTAGATATTGGAGCGAGAACCTACGAGCAGTACTTC	CASSLDIGARTYEQYF
TRBD1	TRBV27	-	TRBJ2-7	TGTGCCAGCAGTAAGGACAGGGGTGTCTACGAGCAGTACTTC	CASSKDRGVYEQYF
TRBD2	TRBV5-4	-	TRBJ2-2	TGTGCCAGCAGCGTCGACGGAGTAGTAGCGGGGAACACCGGGGAGCTGTTTTTT	CASSVDGVVAGNTGELFF
-	TRBV7-2	-	TRBJ1-1	TGTGCCAGCAGCCCTCTGGAGGGGACTGAAGCTTTCTTT	CASSPLEGTEAFF
TRBD2	TRBV15	-	TRBJ2-7	TGTGCCACCAGTAGACTAGCGGGAGTAGCCTACGAGCAGTACTTC	CATSRLAGVAYEQYF
-	TRBV21-1	-	TRBJ2-3	TGTGCCAGCAGCATAAGACGAGGACTAGCCGGACTCACAGATACGCAGTATTTT	CASSIRRGLAGLTDTQYF
TRBD1	TRBV4-3	-	TRBJ1-5	TGCGCCAGCAGCCAAGATGCTACAGGGGGCGTCCAGCCCCAGCATTTT	CASSQDATGGVQPQHF
TRBD1	TRBV10-1	-	TRBJ2-4	TGCGCCAGCAGTGAAGGGACAGGGGGAAACATTCAGTACTTC	CASSEGTGGNIQYF
TRBD2	TRBV28	-	TRBJ2-7	TGTGCCAGCAGCCTCCGGGGGGAGGTGAACGAGCAGTACTTC	CASSLRGEVNEQYF
TRBD1	TRBV28	-	TRBJ2-7	TGTGCCAGCAGTCCGACCGGGACAGGGGTCAACGAGCAGTACTTC	CASSPTGTGVNEQYF
-	TRBV4-1	-	TRBJ2-7	TGCGCCAGCAGCGGGGCGTCCTACGAGCAGTACTTC	CASSGASYEQYF
TRBD1	TRBV5-6	-	TRBJ2-7	TGTGCCAGCAGCTCACAGGGGGCCCCTTTCTCCTACGAGCAGTACTTC	CASSSQGAPFSYEQYF
-	TRBV25-1	-	TRBJ2-1	TGTGCCAGCACCGGGGGGCAATTCTCCTACAATGAGCAGTTCTTC	CASTGGQFSYNEQFF
-	TRBV5-5	-	TRBJ1-4	TGTGCCAGCAATCTCCAGGGACTGGTTGAAAAACTGTTTTTT	CASNLQGLVEKLFF
-	TRBV4-1	-	TRBJ2-5	TGCGCCAGCAGCCAAGTCGGAGGACTAAACCAAGAGACCCAGTACTTC	CASSQVGGLNQETQYF
TRBD1	TRBV19	-	TRBJ1-5	TGTGCCAGTCTCGGTGGGGGACAGGGGTTTCAGCCCCAGCATTTT	CASLGGGQGFQPQHF
-	TRBV4-3	-	TRBJ2-1	TGCGCCAGCAGCCCTTGGGGGGGCGATGAGCAGTTCTTC	CASSPWGGDEQFF
TRBD2	TRBV7-9	-	TRBJ2-7	TGTGCCAGCAGCTTAATCAGCGGGAGAGTCGGCGAGCAGTACTTC	CASSLISGRVGEQYF
-	TRBV21-1	-	TRBJ1-1	TGTGCCAGCAGCCAGCTACAGGGCCGCAACACTGAAGCTTTCTTT	CASSQLQGRNTEAFF
-	TRBV12-5	-	TRBJ2-3	TGTGCTAGTCGGGGCATGGGGGGAGCCACAGATACGCAGTATTTT	CASRGMGGATDTQYF
TRBD1	TRBV6-5	-	TRBJ1-1	TGTGCCAGCAGGTGGACAGGGGGCCTCGACACTGAAGCTTTCTTT	CASRWTGGLDTEAFF
-	TRBV11-2	-	TRBJ2-7	TGTGCCAGCAGCTTAGTAGGAGCATGGACCTACGAGCAGTACTTC	CASSLVGAWTYEQYF